These T cell receptor beta chains were read from a single sample in a study of blood T cell repertoires in COVID-19. The data were produced by immunoSEQ multiplex PCR, yet TCRdb's version contains in-frame clones alone and is incomplete. The data contain under 300,000 clones, approximately 90% of them seen just once; the ten biggest clones take up around 0.99%. The sample taken for sequencing was peripheral blood. The receptors were gathered from a woman in her thirties or forties who had recovered from COVID-19. CDR3s include the opening cysteine and the closing phenylalanine or tryptophan. D genes are given only for firm matches. Clone size, where shown, is once, few, many, or a class for clones that have expanded.

v_call: TRBV6-5
clone_size: once
d_call: -
j_call: TRBJ2-2
cdr3_aa: CASRQTQGSTGELFF
cdr3_nt: TGTGCCAGCAGGCAAACCCAGGGGAGCACCGGGGAGCTGTTTTTT

v_call: TRBV27
clone_size: -
d_call: TRBD2
j_call: TRBJ2-1
cdr3_aa: CASRLALYNEQFF
cdr3_nt: TGTGCCAGCCGACTAGCGCTCTACAATGAGCAGTTCTTC

v_call: TRBV6-5
clone_size: -
d_call: -
j_call: TRBJ1-1
cdr3_aa: CASSWGNTEAFF
cdr3_nt: TGTGCCAGCTCTTGGGGCAACACTGAAGCTTTCTTT

v_call: TRBV29-1
clone_size: -
d_call: -
j_call: TRBJ1-4
cdr3_aa: CSVQGMGSEGNEKLFF
cdr3_nt: TGCAGCGTGCAAGGGATGGGGAGCGAGGGTAATGAAAAACTGTTTTTT

v_call: TRBV11-2
clone_size: few
d_call: TRBD2
j_call: TRBJ2-7
cdr3_aa: CASSLDRGGWYEQYF
cdr3_nt: TGTGCCAGCAGCTTAGATCGGGGGGGCTGGTACGAGCAGTACTTC

v_call: TRBV18
clone_size: -
d_call: -
j_call: TRBJ2-1
cdr3_aa: CASSPPAAYNEQFF
cdr3_nt: TGTGCCAGCTCACCACCGGCGGCCTACAATGAGCAGTTCTTC

v_call: TRBV5-8
clone_size: -
d_call: -
j_call: TRBJ1-1
cdr3_aa: CASSPGRATNTEAFF
cdr3_nt: TGTGCCAGCAGCCCGGGCAGGGCTACAAACACTGAAGCTTTCTTT

v_call: TRBV19
clone_size: -
d_call: TRBD2
j_call: TRBJ2-1
cdr3_aa: CASSIDRWTSGGHYNEQFF
cdr3_nt: TGTGCCAGTAGTATAGATCGTTGGACTAGCGGGGGGCACTACAATGAGCAGTTCTTC

v_call: TRBV7-9
clone_size: -
d_call: -
j_call: TRBJ1-2
cdr3_aa: CASSWSGHGYTF
cdr3_nt: TGTGCCAGCAGCTGGTCAGGGCATGGCTACACCTTC

v_call: TRBV6-5
clone_size: -
d_call: -
j_call: TRBJ2-7
cdr3_aa: CASSPPGGHYEQYF
cdr3_nt: TGTGCCAGCAGCCCCCCGGGGGGCCACTACGAGCAGTACTTC

v_call: TRBV19
clone_size: few
d_call: -
j_call: TRBJ1-1
cdr3_aa: CASSKAGRNTEAFF
cdr3_nt: TGTGCCAGTAGTAAGGCAGGCCGGAACACTGAAGCTTTCTTT

v_call: TRBV4-3
clone_size: -
d_call: -
j_call: TRBJ1-3
cdr3_aa: CASSQEAATHGNTIYF
cdr3_nt: TGCGCCAGCAGCCAAGAGGCCGCCACCCACGGGAACACCATATATTTT

v_call: TRBV11-2
clone_size: -
d_call: -
j_call: TRBJ2-7
cdr3_aa: CASSPRWGGASYEQYF
cdr3_nt: TGTGCCAGCAGCCCCCGGTGGGGGGGGGCCTCCTACGAGCAGTACTTC

v_call: TRBV9
clone_size: -
d_call: TRBD1
j_call: TRBJ1-2
cdr3_aa: CASSTSGTGVYGYTF
cdr3_nt: TGTGCCAGCAGCACCTCCGGGACAGGGGTCTATGGCTACACCTTC

v_call: TRBV30
clone_size: once
d_call: TRBD1
j_call: TRBJ1-5
cdr3_aa: CAWSGQGTGNQPQHF
cdr3_nt: TGTGCCTGGAGTGGACAGGGAACCGGCAATCAGCCCCAGCATTTT

v_call: TRBV3-1/TRBV3-2
clone_size: few
d_call: -
j_call: TRBJ2-7
cdr3_aa: CASSLTGSSYEQYF
cdr3_nt: TGTGCCAGCAGCCTCACAGGGAGCTCCTACGAGCAGTACTTC

v_call: TRBV5-5
clone_size: -
d_call: TRBD2
j_call: TRBJ2-7
cdr3_aa: CASSLGLAGEQYF
cdr3_nt: TGTGCCAGCAGCTTGGGGCTAGCGGGAGAGCAGTACTTC

v_call: TRBV6-5
clone_size: -
d_call: -
j_call: TRBJ1-1
cdr3_aa: CASDRNTEAFF
cdr3_nt: TGTGCCAGCGACAGGAACACTGAAGCTTTCTTT

v_call: TRBV28
clone_size: -
d_call: TRBD1
j_call: TRBJ1-2
cdr3_aa: CASSPGGQGARNYGYTF
cdr3_nt: TGTGCCAGCAGTCCGGGGGGACAGGGGGCAAGGAACTATGGCTACACCTTC

v_call: TRBV28
clone_size: -
d_call: -
j_call: TRBJ1-3
cdr3_aa: CASSLAGVGNTIYF
cdr3_nt: TGTGCCAGCAGTTTAGCAGGGGTAGGAAACACCATATATTTT

v_call: TRBV30
clone_size: -
d_call: -
j_call: TRBJ1-2
cdr3_aa: CAWSVGRDYGYTF
cdr3_nt: TGTGCCTGGAGTGTTGGCAGGGACTATGGCTACACCTTC

v_call: TRBV7-8
clone_size: -
d_call: TRBD2
j_call: TRBJ2-1
cdr3_aa: CASSLGGLADYNEQFF
cdr3_nt: TGTGCCAGCAGCTTAGGGGGACTAGCGGACTACAATGAGCAGTTCTTC

v_call: TRBV5-6
clone_size: -
d_call: TRBD2
j_call: TRBJ2-1
cdr3_aa: CASSFRTSGRHNEQFF
cdr3_nt: TGTGCCAGCAGCTTCCGGACTAGCGGGAGGCACAATGAGCAGTTCTTC

v_call: TRBV5-8
clone_size: once
d_call: -
j_call: TRBJ2-5
cdr3_aa: CASSFGQPQGTQYF
cdr3_nt: TGTGCCAGCAGCTTCGGACAGCCCCAAGGGACCCAGTACTTC

v_call: TRBV18
clone_size: -
d_call: TRBD1
j_call: TRBJ1-1
cdr3_aa: CASSPTGQVNTEAFF
cdr3_nt: TGTGCCAGCTCCCCGACAGGACAGGTGAACACTGAAGCTTTCTTT

v_call: TRBV5-1
clone_size: -
d_call: -
j_call: TRBJ2-2
cdr3_aa: CASSLSFTGELFF
cdr3_nt: TGCGCCAGCAGCTTGTCTTTCACCGGGGAGCTGTTTTTT

v_call: TRBV6-2/TRBV6-3
clone_size: -
d_call: TRBD2
j_call: TRBJ2-3
cdr3_aa: CASSPGRTSGRTDTQYF
cdr3_nt: TGTGCCAGCAGCCCCGGGCGGACTAGCGGGCGCACAGATACGCAGTATTTT

v_call: TRBV19
clone_size: -
d_call: -
j_call: TRBJ2-2
cdr3_aa: CASRNGQVITGELFF
cdr3_nt: TGTGCCAGTAGGAATGGGCAGGTGATCACCGGGGAGCTGTTTTTT

v_call: TRBV21-1
clone_size: -
d_call: -
j_call: TRBJ2-7
cdr3_aa: CASPARGEQYF
cdr3_nt: TGTGCCAGTCCCGCCCGGGGCGAGCAGTACTTC

v_call: TRBV7-9
clone_size: -
d_call: TRBD2
j_call: TRBJ2-3
cdr3_aa: CASSLGLAGAWSTDTQYF
cdr3_nt: TGTGCCAGCAGCTTAGGTTTGGCGGGAGCCTGGAGCACAGATACGCAGTATTTT

v_call: TRBV6-5
clone_size: -
d_call: TRBD1
j_call: TRBJ1-4
cdr3_aa: CASSQGGVQVLFF
cdr3_nt: TGTGCCAGCAGCCAGGGGGGAGTGCAGGTTCTGTTTTTT

v_call: TRBV5-1
clone_size: -
d_call: -
j_call: TRBJ2-3
cdr3_aa: CASSWATSTDTQYF
cdr3_nt: TGCGCCAGCAGCTGGGCGACCAGCACAGATACGCAGTATTTT

v_call: TRBV29-1
clone_size: -
d_call: -
j_call: TRBJ2-5
cdr3_aa: CSPRVVETQYF
cdr3_nt: TGCAGCCCCAGGGTAGTGGAGACCCAGTACTTC

v_call: TRBV3-1/TRBV3-2
clone_size: -
d_call: -
j_call: TRBJ2-3
cdr3_aa: CASSQDGDTQYF
cdr3_nt: TGTGCCAGCAGCCAAGACGGGGATACGCAGTATTTT

v_call: TRBV4-1
clone_size: -
d_call: TRBD2
j_call: TRBJ2-3
cdr3_aa: CASSPSGGTDTQYF
cdr3_nt: TGCGCCAGCAGCCCTAGCGGGGGCACAGATACGCAGTATTTT

v_call: TRBV7-6
clone_size: -
d_call: TRBD2
j_call: TRBJ2-7
cdr3_aa: CASTATGGGSPYEQYF
cdr3_nt: TGTGCCAGCACCGCAACGGGGGGAGGATCCCCCTACGAGCAGTACTTC

v_call: TRBV9
clone_size: -
d_call: TRBD2
j_call: TRBJ2-7
cdr3_aa: CASSVGLAGYEQYF
cdr3_nt: TGTGCCAGCAGCGTAGGGCTAGCGGGCTACGAGCAGTACTTC

v_call: TRBV19
clone_size: once
d_call: TRBD2
j_call: TRBJ2-1
cdr3_aa: CASLAGGVYNEQFF
cdr3_nt: TGTGCCAGTCTAGCGGGAGGGGTCTACAATGAGCAGTTCTTC

v_call: TRBV30
clone_size: few
d_call: TRBD1
j_call: TRBJ1-6
cdr3_aa: CAWTGDRGYSPLHF
cdr3_nt: TGTGCCTGGACCGGGGACAGGGGTTATTCACCCCTCCACTTT

v_call: TRBV29-1
clone_size: -
d_call: TRBD2
j_call: TRBJ2-5
cdr3_aa: CSAGASGSSETQYF
cdr3_nt: TGCAGCGCGGGGGCTAGCGGGAGTAGTGAGACCCAGTACTTC

v_call: TRBV10-3
clone_size: -
d_call: -
j_call: TRBJ2-2
cdr3_aa: CAIRASTGELFF
cdr3_nt: TGTGCCATCAGAGCTAGCACGGGGGAGCTGTTTTTT

v_call: TRBV28
clone_size: -
d_call: TRBD2
j_call: TRBJ2-3
cdr3_aa: CASSLGGYPDTQYF
cdr3_nt: TGTGCCAGCAGTTTGGGGGGGTATCCAGATACGCAGTATTTT

v_call: TRBV6-2/TRBV6-3
clone_size: -
d_call: -
j_call: TRBJ1-1
cdr3_aa: CASSYRQGSLMNTEAFF
cdr3_nt: TGTGCCAGCAGTTACCGCCAGGGGTCCCTAATGAACACTGAAGCTTTCTTT

v_call: TRBV27
clone_size: -
d_call: -
j_call: TRBJ2-7
cdr3_aa: CASSTLHTRYEQYF
cdr3_nt: TGTGCCAGCAGCACACTACACACCCGGTACGAGCAGTACTTC

v_call: TRBV10-3
clone_size: -
d_call: -
j_call: TRBJ2-6
cdr3_aa: CAISGGDSHQANVLTF
cdr3_nt: TGTGCCATCAGTGGGGGGGACAGCCACCAAGCCAACGTCCTGACTTTC

v_call: TRBV2
clone_size: -
d_call: -
j_call: TRBJ1-1
cdr3_aa: CASSHGGAPANTEAFF
cdr3_nt: TGTGCCAGCAGCCACGGCGGGGCCCCGGCCAACACTGAAGCTTTCTTT

v_call: TRBV18
clone_size: -
d_call: TRBD2
j_call: TRBJ2-1
cdr3_aa: CASSPFTPGTSGIYNEQFF
cdr3_nt: TGTGCCAGCTCACCCTTTACCCCGGGGACTAGCGGGATATACAATGAGCAGTTCTTC

v_call: TRBV9
clone_size: -
d_call: TRBD2
j_call: TRBJ2-6
cdr3_aa: CASSAGGGPRANVLTF
cdr3_nt: TGTGCCAGCAGCGCGGGCGGGGGGCCGAGGGCCAACGTCCTGACTTTC

v_call: TRBV6-4
clone_size: -
d_call: TRBD2
j_call: TRBJ2-7
cdr3_aa: CASSAPGGSEQYF
cdr3_nt: TGTGCCAGCAGTGCCCCGGGGGGTTCCGAGCAGTACTTC

v_call: TRBV3-1/TRBV3-2
clone_size: -
d_call: -
j_call: TRBJ2-1
cdr3_aa: CASSPTGVYGVPEQFF
cdr3_nt: TGTGCCAGCAGCCCAACGGGGGTGTACGGCGTGCCTGAGCAGTTCTTC

v_call: TRBV18
clone_size: -
d_call: TRBD1
j_call: TRBJ1-1
cdr3_aa: CASTQTGPQAFF
cdr3_nt: TGTGCCAGCACCCAGACAGGGCCCCAAGCTTTCTTT

v_call: TRBV6-5
clone_size: -
d_call: TRBD2
j_call: TRBJ2-1
cdr3_aa: CASSRSSGSSDEQFF
cdr3_nt: TGTGCCAGCAGTAGGAGTAGCGGGAGTTCGGATGAGCAGTTCTTC

v_call: TRBV6-5
clone_size: once
d_call: TRBD2
j_call: TRBJ2-2
cdr3_aa: CASSPGGYTGELFF
cdr3_nt: TGTGCCAGCAGTCCCGGGGGGTACACCGGGGAGCTGTTTTTT

v_call: TRBV24-1
clone_size: -
d_call: TRBD1
j_call: TRBJ1-2
cdr3_aa: CASGGQGNGYTF
cdr3_nt: TGTGCCAGCGGGGGACAGGGGAATGGCTACACCTTC

v_call: TRBV19
clone_size: -
d_call: -
j_call: TRBJ1-1
cdr3_aa: CASSPRAGMNTEAFF
cdr3_nt: TGTGCCAGTAGCCCCCGGGCAGGGATGAACACTGAAGCTTTCTTT

v_call: TRBV5-1
clone_size: -
d_call: TRBD2
j_call: TRBJ2-1
cdr3_aa: CASSKLAGGIFNEQFF
cdr3_nt: TGCGCCAGCAGCAAACTAGCGGGAGGGATCTTCAATGAGCAGTTCTTC